The clone carrying this T cell receptor beta chain is a singleton in its sample. Assay: immunoSEQ multiplex PCR; the TCRdb copy retains only in-frame clones and omits some. Of about 410,000 clones in the sample, over 75% were seen once. The sample originates from a study of control samples from healthy donors and cancer patients. Germline assignment: CDR1 LNHDA and CDR2 SQIVND (reference sequence). There are 14 residues in the CDR3. The V end lost 5 bases, the J end lost 2 bases, and 12 bases lay between the germline ends. The chain has TRBV19 and TRBJ2-5; weak D call: TRBD2 (6 bases). Sample: PBMCs. The clonotype originates from a middle-aged man with head and neck cancer. CDR3 loop: CASSSFGGQETQYF. The CDR3 bases are TGTGCCAGTAGTTCCTTCGGGGGTCAAGAGACCCAGTACTTC.